This T cell receptor beta chain was recorded in a study of blood T cell repertoires in COVID-19. Study as a whole: The origin of the acute and convalescent COVID-19 samples was the United States, Italy and Spain. Nucleic acid was either cDNA or gDNA, and it came from T cells, B-cell-depleted T cells, or PBMCs.

Under the authors' procedure: Estimated nucleated cell counts came from reference gene primer amplification. Sequencing was performed with immunoSEQ multiplex PCR; in TCRdb, only in-frame clones are kept and a portion is missing. V, J and clone size derive from that table, while D and trimming were established from the DNA sequence. This sample carries 50,000 to 60,000 clones, roughly 80% of them seen once, and the ten largest clones take over 5.5%. From germline, CDR1 is MNHEY and CDR2 SMNVEV (reference sequence). CDR3 length: 13 amino acids. Trimming removed 4 bases from V and 7 bases from J, with 8 bases in between.

The source of this sequence is a human donor in a cohort sampled during active or convalescent COVID-19. This sequence joins TRBV27 and TRBJ1-6; no clear D gene. The sample consisted of peripheral blood. The DNA for the CDR3 is TGTGCCAGCAGTTCCCCCGGGAATTCACCCCTCCACTTT. It specifies CASSSPGNSPLHF.